This is a list of T cell receptor beta chains from one sample in a study of control samples from healthy donors and cancer patients. Only in-frame clones appear in the TCRdb table, and some are missing; sequencing was by immunoSEQ multiplex PCR. Altogether tens of thousands of clones are present, approximately 88% being singletons, with the ten largest covering about 3.1%. Sequencing used PBMCs. All receptors derive from a woman aged 45-59 years with lung cancer. Each CDR3 is given with its conserved first and last residue. A D gene is named only where the DNA matches it firmly. Some rows have no size entry. The others give once, few or many, or a class for an expanded clone.

abundance	d_gene	v_gene	j_gene	CDR3nt	CDR3aa
.	.	TRBV6-5	TRBJ1-2	TGTGCCAGCAGTTACTCGGCAGGATCTAACTATGGCTACACCTTC	CASSYSAGSNYGYTF
once	TRBD2	TRBV29-1	TRBJ2-7	TGCAGCGTTGAATCCCTAGCGGGGGGAACCGAGCAGTACTTC	CSVESLAGGTEQYF
.	.	TRBV6-2/TRBV6-3	TRBJ2-7	TGTGCCAGCAGTTACTCAGCCTACGAGCAGTACTTC	CASSYSAYEQYF
.	.	TRBV29-1	TRBJ1-3	TGCAGCGTTGAAGATATGGGGGGCAGGCCTGGAAACACCATATATTTT	CSVEDMGGRPGNTIYF
.	.	TRBV6-5	TRBJ1-6	TGTGCCAGCAGTACGGGGACCGCAACTAATTCACCCCTCCACTTT	CASSTGTATNSPLHF
.	.	TRBV24-1	TRBJ1-5	TGTGCCACCAGTGGGGACGCCCGGGGGACTCAGCCCCAGCATTTT	CATSGDARGTQPQHF
.	TRBD1	TRBV11-2	TRBJ2-3	TGTGCCAGCAGCTTGGACAGGGACACAGATACGCAGTATTTT	CASSLDRDTDTQYF
.	.	TRBV5-6	TRBJ1-5	TGTGCCAGCAGCTTGCGGGCAGGGGTGGCCAATCAGCCCCAGCATTTT	CASSLRAGVANQPQHF
.	.	TRBV5-6	TRBJ1-2	TGTGCCAGCAGCTTGGATAGAGGAGTGAGCGGCTACACCTTC	CASSLDRGVSGYTF
once	.	TRBV5-1	TRBJ1-4	TGCGCCAGCAGCTTGGATGGGGCCACTAATGAAAAACTGTTTTTT	CASSLDGATNEKLFF
.	.	TRBV2	TRBJ2-5	TGTGCCAGCAGTGAAATGGCCCAGTACTTC	CASSEMAQYF
.	.	TRBV11-3	TRBJ2-1	TGTGCCAGCAGCTTAGAAGAGCGGTCCTACAATGAGCAGTTCTTC	CASSLEERSYNEQFF
.	TRBD1	TRBV5-4	TRBJ1-2	TGTGCCAGCAGCTCAGTCCCGGGACAGGGTTCTCTTGGCTACACCTTC	CASSSVPGQGSLGYTF
.	TRBD2	TRBV13	TRBJ2-3	TGTGCCAGCAGCTTAGCGGGGGGGGCGACAGATACGCAGTATTTT	CASSLAGGATDTQYF
.	.	TRBV19	TRBJ2-7	TGTGCCAGCCGGGGCCAGCTTTACTACGAGCAGTACTTC	CASRGQLYYEQYF
.	TRBD2	TRBV10-2	TRBJ2-1	TGCGCCAGCAGTGACCGGAGACTAGCGGACAATGAGCAGTTCTTC	CASSDRRLADNEQFF
few	TRBD2	TRBV5-1	TRBJ2-5	TGCGCCAGCAGCCGATGGCGGGGGGCGGGGGAGGAGACCCAGTACTTC	CASSRWRGAGEETQYF
.	.	TRBV19	TRBJ2-4	TGTGCCAGTAGTATGGATAGGGGGAAAAACATTCAGTACTTC	CASSMDRGKNIQYF
.	.	TRBV6-5	TRBJ1-2	TGTGCCAGCAGTACCCCGGGACGGAAGGATGGCTACACCTTC	CASSTPGRKDGYTF
.	TRBD2	TRBV3-1/TRBV3-2	TRBJ2-5	TGTGCCAGCAGCCGAGAGGGAGGGGAGGGGACCCAGTACTTC	CASSREGGEGTQYF
.	.	TRBV11-3	TRBJ2-7	TGTGCCAGCAGCTTAGGGGTGATTTACGAGCAGTACTTC	CASSLGVIYEQYF
.	.	TRBV20-1	TRBJ1-1	TGCAGTGCTACCAGTAGCACTGAAGCTTTCTTT	CSATSSTEAFF
.	.	TRBV6-2/TRBV6-3	TRBJ2-7	TGTGCCAGCAGTAGAGTCGGATACGAGCAGTACTTC	CASSRVGYEQYF
.	.	TRBV20-1	TRBJ1-1	TGCAGTGCCCTTAAGGTTGAAGCTTTCTTT	CSALKVEAFF
.	.	TRBV28	TRBJ2-2	TGTGCCAGCAACGAGGGCACCGGGGAGCTGTTTTTT	CASNEGTGELFF
once	.	TRBV6-4	TRBJ2-3	TGTGCCAGCAGCCCGGACAGCACAGATACGCAGTATTTT	CASSPDSTDTQYF
.	TRBD2	TRBV5-4	TRBJ2-3	TGTGCCAGCAGCGCCGGGACTAGCGGCTTATACACGGATACGCAGTATTTT	CASSAGTSGLYTDTQYF
.	.	TRBV19	TRBJ2-1	TGTGCCAGCAGACGTTCGGGACACAAAGCTTACAATGAGCAGTTCTTC	CASRRSGHKAYNEQFF
.	.	TRBV6-5	TRBJ1-2	TGTGCCAGCACCTCTACTGCCTATTCTAACTATGGCTACACCTTC	CASTSTAYSNYGYTF
.	.	TRBV6-5	TRBJ1-5	TGTGCCAGCAGGGCAGAATTCGGCAATCAGCCCCAGCATTTT	CASRAEFGNQPQHF
.	.	TRBV29-1	TRBJ2-7	TGCAGCGTTGGACAGAGCTACGAGCAGTACTTC	CSVGQSYEQYF
few	TRBD1	TRBV3-1/TRBV3-2	TRBJ1-2	TGTGCCAGCAGCCAAGATAACGGACAGGGAATTGGCTACACCTTC	CASSQDNGQGIGYTF
.	TRBD1	TRBV5-1	TRBJ1-1	TGCGCCAGCAGCTCCCCGGACAGGGTAACTGAAGCTTTCTTT	CASSSPDRVTEAFF
.	TRBD1	TRBV30	TRBJ1-2	TGTGCCTGGAGTGTGGGTCAGGGGGCACATGGCTACACCTTC	CAWSVGQGAHGYTF
.	.	TRBV29-1	TRBJ2-7	TGCAGCGTTGAATGGTCAGGGGTGTACGAGCAGTACTTC	CSVEWSGVYEQYF
.	.	TRBV4-3	TRBJ1-2	TGCGCCAGCAGCCAAGGTGGGGTAGCTGGCTACACCTTC	CASSQGGVAGYTF
.	.	TRBV9	TRBJ2-3	TGTGCCAGCAGCCCGGTAGGCCCCGGCACAGATACGCAGTATTTT	CASSPVGPGTDTQYF
.	.	TRBV2	TRBJ2-4	TGTGCCAGCAGTGAAGCGGGGCAGGGGACGTGGCCGAAAAACATTCAGTACTTC	CASSEAGQGTWPKNIQYF
.	TRBD1	TRBV6-5	TRBJ1-1	TGTGCCAGCAGCTGGACAGGGGCTGAAGCTTTCTTT	CASSWTGAEAFF
once	TRBD1	TRBV19	TRBJ1-2	TGTGCCAGTAGTATGACAGGGAGCTCCTATGGCTACACCTTC	CASSMTGSSYGYTF
.	TRBD1	TRBV27	TRBJ1-1	TGTGCCAGCAGTCCCGGACAGGGGGGTATGAACACTGAAGCTTTCTTT	CASSPGQGGMNTEAFF
.	.	TRBV24-1	TRBJ1-1	TGTGCCACCAGTGGAGCGATGAACACTGAAGCTTTCTTT	CATSGAMNTEAFF
.	.	TRBV6-2/TRBV6-3	TRBJ1-5	TGTGCCAGCAGTTACTCGGGCCTGGAACAGCCCCAGCATTTT	CASSYSGLEQPQHF
.	TRBD1	TRBV4-3	TRBJ1-1	TGCGCCAGCAGCCAAAGGGGGACAGCCACTGAAGCTTTCTTT	CASSQRGTATEAFF
.	TRBD1	TRBV9	TRBJ2-1	TGTGCCAGCAGCGTAGTAGGGGGCCAGGGATACAATGAGCAGTTCTTC	CASSVVGGQGYNEQFF
.	.	TRBV27	TRBJ1-2	TGTGCCAGCAGTTTAGCTGGGGTCGGCTATGGCTACACCTTC	CASSLAGVGYGYTF